This T cell receptor beta chain was captured in a study of Ad26.COV2.S vaccination and SARS-CoV-2 variants. Across the study: Dosing was one shot or two shots 56 days apart.

Here immunoSEQ multiplex PCR was the method, and the copy in TCRdb shows in-frame clones only, minus some. The sample has some 340,000 clones; around 84% are singletons. Treatment of the sample: over 15 received Ad26.COV2.S at low or high dose, single or two shots; 5 received placebo; per-sample allocation not given. Collection of samples fell on day 63 after the first vaccine or placebo injection. Trimming pared 4 bases from V and 3 bases from J, leaving 10 bases between. The germline V gene has CDR1 SGHRS and CDR2 YFSETQ. The CDR3 loop spans 13 amino acids. The chain combines TRBV5-1 with TRBJ1-2; D ambiguous. The TCR comes from a person aged 18 to 59 who received the Ad26.COV2.S COVID-19 vaccine or a placebo. The specimen comprised peripheral blood, sampled in a trial of Ad26.COV2.S vaccine versus placebo. DNA for the CDR3: TGCGCCAGCAGCCCGAGGGAGTACTATGGCTACACCTTC. It codes for CASSPREYYGYTF.